Listed below are T cell receptor beta chains from one sample, sequenced in a study of T cells in severe cutaneous drug reactions. TCRdb reprocessed the multiplex PCR reads and keeps a single row for each CDR3 protein, giving no DNA. The sample has 21,000 or so distinct CDR3 sequences; the top ten hold approximately 7%. Material: PBMCs. The receptors shown here come from a human donor with toxic epidermal necrolysis, a severe cutaneous drug reaction. Both conserved end residues are part of each CDR3. The order of the fields is clone size, V gene, J gene, CDR3 protein. Part of the rows lack a size; the others show once, few, many or a class for expanded clones.

NA	TRBV7-8	TRBJ2-6	CASSSMGRTGANVLTF
medium-sized	TRBV2	TRBJ2-7	CASRDGPYEQYF
NA	TRBV29-1	TRBJ2-1	CSVVLLAHNEQFF
NA	TRBV9	TRBJ2-1	CASSGTSYNEQFF
NA	TRBV11-1	TRBJ2-5	CASSAPGQAQETQYF
medium-sized	TRBV2	TRBJ2-1	CASSEKERERGNEQFF
NA	TRBV18	TRBJ2-3	CASSPPSGSGDTQYF
NA	TRBV4-1	TRBJ2-5	CASSQDRGAGGKETQYF
NA	TRBV19	TRBJ1-1	CASSPRTAMNTEAFF
NA	TRBV12-3/TRBV12-4	TRBJ2-4	CASGGLAKNIQYF
NA	TRBV5-1	TRBJ2-7	CASTDRDSYEQYF
NA	TRBV10-2	TRBJ2-1	CASTLDGTPYNEQFF
NA	TRBV30	TRBJ1-1	CAWWTAHMNTEAFF
NA	TRBV19	TRBJ1-2	CASRTGDTARYGYTF
NA	TRBV4-1	TRBJ1-1	CASSPPDGNTEAFF
NA	TRBV20-1	TRBJ2-7	CSARDFIRQGTYEQYF
NA	TRBV27	TRBJ2-5	CASSLRLAEETQYF
NA	TRBV7-3	TRBJ2-2	CASSLPLAGGSTGELFF
NA	TRBV10-2	TRBJ1-5	CASSVWANSNQPQHF
NA	TRBV19	TRBJ1-5	CASSPPGAGTNQPQHF
NA	TRBV3-1	TRBJ2-2	CASSHGTSGRKELFF
NA	TRBV20-1	TRBJ2-7	CSATADGYYEQYF
NA	TRBV12-3/TRBV12-4	TRBJ1-2	CASSTAGGPTF
NA	TRBV5-1	TRBJ2-1	CASRGSAVYNEQFF
NA	TRBV5-1	TRBJ2-7	CASSSALDYEQYF
medium-sized	TRBV2	TRBJ1-4	CASSPDRASWEKLFF
medium-sized	TRBV2	TRBJ2-1	CASGKSPLSGSYNEQFF